The next 16 T cell receptor beta chains were all read from a single sample in a study of blood T cell repertoires in COVID-19. Generated by immunoSEQ multiplex PCR, the TCRdb table keeps only in-frame clones and is missing some. Of around 99,000 clones detected, 80% to 90% appear once; the ten largest clones hold 1.1%. The specimen was peripheral blood. The receptors come from a human donor in a cohort sampled during active COVID-19.

The J gene is TRBJ1-2, the V gene TRBV5-1; D gene uncertain. CDR3 size: 12 residues. The ends were cut back, 0 bases at V and 4 bases at J, with 4 bases in the middle. CDR1 is SGHRS and CDR2 is YFSETQ in the germline V gene. CDR3: CASSLDGYGYTF. DNA of the CDR3: TGCGCCAGCAGCTTGGACGGCTATGGCTACACCTTC.

The rearrangement uses TRBV7-3 and TRBJ2-2, with D tentatively TRBD2 (5 bases). Germline V lookup: CDR1 SGHTA, CDR2 FQGTGA. The CDR3 extends over 16 amino acids. The ends were cut back, 5 bases at V and 6 bases at J, with 19 bases in the middle. Written as DNA, the CDR3 is TGTGCCAGCAGCAAAATAGACGGGATAGTTTCCGGGGAGCTGTTTTTT. Amino acid sequence: CASSKIDGIVSGELFF.

This clone was picked up one time. As the CDR3 is not closed by the conserved phenylalanine or tryptophan, this likely results from a read error. The chain recombines TRBV19 with TRBJ1-2; TRBD1 might be the D (5 bases). The CDR3 has 14 amino acids. Germline V CDR1 and CDR2: LNHDA, SQIVND (reference sequence). V lost 6 bases to trimming and J lost 1 base, with 12 bases between them. The DNA for the CDR3 is TGTGCCAGTAGCCTACAGGCCCTTAACTATGGCTACACCCTC. It specifies CASSLQALNYGYTL.

The V and J genes are TRBV5-4 and TRBJ2-6, with 8 nucleotides matching TRBD2. V was clipped by 2 bases and J by 3 bases; unmatched bases: 4. The germline gives CDR1 SGHNT, CDR2 YYREEE (reference sequence). CDR3 size: 16 residues. The CDR3 DNA is TGTGCCAGCAGCTTCGGGAGGGGGTTTGGGGCCAACGTCCTGACTTTC. The encoded protein is CASSFGRGFGANVLTF.

The J gene is TRBJ1-2, the V gene TRBV7-3; tentative D call: TRBD1 (5 bases). The V end was cut by 1 base, the J end by 5 bases, with 11 bases between. Germline loops: CDR1 SGHTA, CDR2 FQGTGA. There are 14 residues in the CDR3. CDR3 sequence reads: CASSLKAGLYGYTF. CDR3 DNA: TGTGCCAGCAGCTTAAAGGCAGGGTTGTATGGCTACACCTTC.

This clone was found a few times. This sequence joins TRBV7-6 and TRBJ2-7, with a tentative D call TRBD1 (5 bases). CDR3 length: 17 amino acids. The V gene lost 0 bases and the J gene lost 0 bases, with 15 bases spanning the gap. Per the germline V gene, CDR1 is SGHVS and CDR2 is FNYEAQ. The CDR3 nucleotides read TGTGCCAGCAGCTTAGCCCTAACACGGACAAGCTCCTACGAGCAGTACTTC. Its protein is CASSLALTRTSSYEQYF. The full variable domain, rest sourced from reference TRBV7-6 and TRBJ2-7, is GAGVSQSPRYKVTKRGQDVALRCDPISGHVSLYWYRQALGQGPEFLTYFNYEAQQDKSGLPNDRFSAERPEGSISTLTIQRTEQRDSAMYRCASSLALTRTSSYEQYFGPGTRLTVT.

The chain joins TRBV11-2 to TRBJ1-3, with D unclear. CDR1 is SGHAT, CDR2 FQNNGV, per germline. The CDR3 is made up of 13 amino acids. V was trimmed by 4 bases and J by 3 bases, leaving 7 bases between them. The CDR3 DNA reads TGTGCCAGCAGCTCGGGAGTTGGAAACACCATATATTTT. Residues: CASSSGVGNTIYF. The full variable domain, its missing parts supplied by reference TRBV11-2 and TRBJ1-3, is EAGVAQSPRYKIIEKRQSVAFWCNPISGHATLYWYQQILGQGPKLLIQFQNNGVVDDSQLPKDRFSAERLKGVDSTLKIQPAKLEDSAVYLCASSSGVGNTIYFGEGSWLTVV.

The chain recombines TRBV20-1 with TRBJ2-5; no clear D. The ends were cut back, 6 bases at V and 2 bases at J, with 10 bases in the middle. The CDR3 is made up of 12 amino acids. CDR1 and CDR2 from the germline V gene are DFQATT and SNEGSKA (reference sequence). The CDR3 is CSASVPQETQYF. The CDR3, as DNA: TGCAGTGCGAGTGTTCCGCAAGAGACCCAGTACTTC.

The V gene is TRBV28, the J gene TRBJ2-1, with D possibly being TRBD2 (6 bases). Trimming pared 3 bases from V and 5 bases from J, leaving 11 bases between. In germline, CDR1 is MDHEN, CDR2 SYDVKM. The CDR3 covers 14 residues. The CDR3 nucleotides read TGTGCCAGCAGTTTTTGGACTAACAACAATGAGCAGTTCTTC. Translation: CASSFWTNNNEQFF.

The rearrangement uses TRBV18 and TRBJ2-1; 7 bases map to TRBD2. The V gene's germline CDR1 is KGHSH and CDR2 LQKENI. The CDR3 sequence is 13 residues long. J lost 12 bases, V lost 6 bases, and 11 bases had no gene match. The CDR3 spells CASSTREDIGQFF. CDR3 DNA sequence: TGTGCCAGCTCGACCCGGGAGGACATTGGGCAGTTCTTC.

The chain employs TRBV2 and TRBJ2-2; the match to TRBD2 covers 8 bases. Germline CDR1 SNHLY, CDR2 FYNNEI. V was pared by 7 bases and J by 4 bases, with 8 bases of the junction left unmatched. This CDR3 comprises 15 residues. CDR3 DNA: TGTGCCAGCAAGAGGACTAGCAGTAGCACCGGGGAGCTGTTTTTT. This gives the protein CASKRTSSSTGELFF.

The CDR3 spells CASSPGQLNGYTF. In DNA, the CDR3 is TGTGCCAGCAGCCCGGGACAGCTAAATGGCTACACCTTC. V gene TRBV5-6 combines with J gene TRBJ1-2; 7 bases fit TRBD1. The ends lost 4 bases at V and 6 bases at J; junction bases unmatched: 6. The V gene's germline CDR1 is SGHDT and CDR2 YYEEEE. The CDR3 has 13 amino acids.

This chain uses TRBV28 with TRBJ2-7; TRBD2 agrees at 8 bases. The CDR3 runs to 16 residues. Germline V lookup: CDR1 MDHEN, CDR2 SYDVKM. V gave up 7 bases and J gave up 2 bases; unmatched junction bases: 13. Here the CDR3 reads CASIPGGLAGPYEQYF. DNA of the CDR3: TGTGCCAGCATCCCCGGCGGGCTAGCGGGCCCCTACGAGCAGTACTTC.

The rearrangement links TRBV19 to TRBJ1-2; D is ambiguous. Germline assignment: CDR1 LNHDA and CDR2 SQIVND (reference sequence). V was shortened by 6 bases and J by 0 bases, with 14 bases between the two germline ends. The CDR3 covers 15 residues. CDR3 DNA: TGTGCCAGTAGGTCTTCCGACCGGGCTAACTATGGCTACACCTTC. It translates to CASRSSDRANYGYTF.

The V gene is TRBV19, the J gene TRBJ2-2, with 7 nucleotides matching TRBD1. The germline V gene encodes CDR1 LNHDA and CDR2 SQIVND (reference sequence). The trim removed 5 bases at V and 6 bases at J, leaving 9 bases unmatched. The CDR3 has 15 amino acids. This chain's CDR3 is CASSAHPQGSGELFF. The CDR3 DNA is TGTGCCAGTAGTGCTCATCCACAGGGGTCCGGGGAGCTGTTTTTT. The whole variable domain, remainder taken from reference TRBV19 and TRBJ2-2, is DGGITQSPKYLFRKEGQNVTLSCEQNLNHDAMYWYRQDPGQGLRLIYYSQIVNDFQKGDIAEGYSVSREKKESFPLTVTSAQKNPTAFYLCASSAHPQGSGELFFGEGSRLTVL.

This CDR3 is CASSYSSRDSPYEQYF. The CDR3 DNA reads TGTGCCAGCAGTTACTCGAGTAGGGACAGTCCTTACGAGCAGTACTTC. The rearrangement joins TRBV6-2 or TRBV6-3 to TRBJ2-7, with 7 bases that match TRBD1. Trimming removed 0 bases from V and 4 bases from J; junction bases left unmatched: 9. The CDR3 is 16 residues long. Germline V gene lookup returns CDR1 MNHEY and CDR2 SVGEGT.